This T cell receptor (beta chain) is from a study of CD8+ T cells in alopecia areata. Overall study context: Treated individuals took tofacitinib by mouth, 5 to 10 mg twice daily.

Study-wide results and caveats: In scalp and blood during tofacitinib, many expanded lesional clones persisted. Normal skin contains resident alphabeta T cells, and these are also sequenced in scalp samples.

In the case of this clone: Antigen unknown.

This CDR3 region has 14 residues. CDR1 SQVTM and CDR2 ANQGSEA come from the germline V gene. V lost 5 bases and J 0 bases, leaving 10 bases between the germline ends. The treatment denotes: oral pan-JAK inhibitor, 5-10 mg twice daily. PBMC-derived CD4+ and CD8+ T cells were sorted. RNA extraction was followed by reverse transcription into cDNA, which acted as the sequencing template. The table came from immunoSEQ multiplex PCR; TCRdb's copy has only in-frame clones and leaves some out. This sample has 200,000 to 250,000 clones, with about three fifths found just once. The chain employs TRBV29-1 and TRBJ2-2; D remains ambiguous. The receptor comes from a human donor with alopecia areata. Specimen: CD4+ T cells sorted from blood, collected at week 4, from a patient treated with tofacitinib. The CDR3 region is CSVQKAANTGELFF. The CDR3 nucleotides read TGCAGCGTTCAAAAGGCTGCGAACACCGGGGAGCTGTTTTTT.